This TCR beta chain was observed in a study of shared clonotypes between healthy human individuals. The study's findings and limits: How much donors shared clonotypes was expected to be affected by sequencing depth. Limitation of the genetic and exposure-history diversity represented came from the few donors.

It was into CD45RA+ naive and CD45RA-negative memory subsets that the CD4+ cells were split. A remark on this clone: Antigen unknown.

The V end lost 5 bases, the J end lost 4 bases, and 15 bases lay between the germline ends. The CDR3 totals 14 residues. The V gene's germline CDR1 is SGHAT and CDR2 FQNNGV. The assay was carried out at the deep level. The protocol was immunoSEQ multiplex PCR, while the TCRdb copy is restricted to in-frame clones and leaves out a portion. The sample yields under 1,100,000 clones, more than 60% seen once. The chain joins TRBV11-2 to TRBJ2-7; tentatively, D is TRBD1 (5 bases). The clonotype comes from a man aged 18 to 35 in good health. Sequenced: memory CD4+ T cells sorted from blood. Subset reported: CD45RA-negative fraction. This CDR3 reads CASSITGANYEQYF. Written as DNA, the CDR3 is TGTGCCAGCAGCATAACTGGGGCAAATTACGAGCAGTACTTC.